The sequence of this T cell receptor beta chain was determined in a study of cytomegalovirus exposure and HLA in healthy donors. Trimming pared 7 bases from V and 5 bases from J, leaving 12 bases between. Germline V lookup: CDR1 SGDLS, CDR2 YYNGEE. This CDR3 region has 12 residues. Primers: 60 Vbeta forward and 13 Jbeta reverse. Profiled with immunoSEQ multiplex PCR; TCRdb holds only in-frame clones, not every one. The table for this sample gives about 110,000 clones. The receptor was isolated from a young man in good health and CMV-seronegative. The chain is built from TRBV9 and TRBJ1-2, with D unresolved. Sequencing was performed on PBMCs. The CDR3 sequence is CASGPDIYGYTF. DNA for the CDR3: TGTGCCAGCGGCCCAGACATATATGGCTACACCTTC.